This entry lists 4 T cell receptor beta chains sequenced from one sample in a study of blood T cell repertoires in COVID-19. This table comes from immunoSEQ multiplex PCR, and its TCRdb copy is limited to in-frame clones, with some not included. The sample records over 75,000 clones, 65% to 80% being singletons. Source material: peripheral blood. The source of these receptors is a man between 65 and 85 years old with acute or convalescent COVID-19.

The V call is TRBV7-3, the J call TRBJ2-1, with 12 bases matching TRBD2. V dropped 5 bases and J dropped 3; count of bases not matched to a gene: 2. CDR1 and CDR2 (germline): SGHTA, FQGTGA. CDR3 length: 15 amino acids. For the CDR3, the DNA is TGTGCCAGCAGCATACTAGCGGGGGGCTACAATGAGCAGTTCTTC. Translated, it gives CASSILAGGYNEQFF.

The V gene is TRBV6-1, the J gene TRBJ2-5, with 9 positions matching TRBD1. J was trimmed by 5 bases and V by 0 bases; bases with no gene match: 7. The CDR3 length is 16 residues. The V gene's germline CDR1 is MNHNS and CDR2 SASEGT. CDR3 loop: CASSEARQGVGETQYF. Written as DNA, the CDR3 is TGTGCCAGCAGTGAAGCGCGACAGGGGGTGGGGGAGACCCAGTACTTC.

The chain joins TRBV10-3 to TRBJ2-5, with 7 bases identical to TRBD1. V lost 3 bases and J lost 4; bases outside the gene matches: 5. This CDR3 is built from 14 residues. Germline loops: CDR1 ENHRY, CDR2 SYGVKD. This CDR3 is CAISDSGGRETQYF. CDR3 DNA: TGTGCCATCAGTGATTCAGGGGGTCGAGAGACCCAGTACTTC.

V gene TRBV6-5 combines with J gene TRBJ2-7, with a tentative D call TRBD1 (5 bases). Germline-derived CDR1 and CDR2 are MNHEY and SVGAGI. V lost 5 bases to trimming and J lost 3 bases, with 8 bases between them. This CDR3 has 12 amino acids. The DNA of the CDR3 is TGTGCCAGCAGTCGAAGGGGCTACGAGCAGTACGTC. It yields the protein CASSRRGYEQYV.